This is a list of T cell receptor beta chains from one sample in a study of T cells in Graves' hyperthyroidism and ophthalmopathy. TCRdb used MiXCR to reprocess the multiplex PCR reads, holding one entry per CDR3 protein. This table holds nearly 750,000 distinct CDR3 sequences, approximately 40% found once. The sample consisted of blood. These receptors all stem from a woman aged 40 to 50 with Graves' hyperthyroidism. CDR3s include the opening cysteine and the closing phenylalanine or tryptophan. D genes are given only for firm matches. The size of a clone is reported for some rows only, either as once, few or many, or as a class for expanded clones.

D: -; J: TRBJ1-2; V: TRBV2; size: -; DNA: TGTGCCAGCAGTGAATCAGGATCCAATGGCTACACCTTC; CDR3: CASSESGSNGYTF
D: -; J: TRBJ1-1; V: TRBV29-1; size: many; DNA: TGCAGCGGAAAGGGGAACACTGAAGCTTTCTTT; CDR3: CSGKGNTEAFF
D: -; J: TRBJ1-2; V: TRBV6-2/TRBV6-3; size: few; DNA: TGTGCCAGCAGTTCCAGGGATCAGTATGGCTACACCTTC; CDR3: CASSSRDQYGYTF
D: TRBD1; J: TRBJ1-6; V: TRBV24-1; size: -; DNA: TGTGCCACCAGTGAGACAGGGCGGTCACCCCTCCACTTT; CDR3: CATSETGRSPLHF
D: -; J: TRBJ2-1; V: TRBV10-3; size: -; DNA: TGTGCCATCAGTGGTACTGGCAATGAGCAGTTCTTC; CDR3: CAISGTGNEQFF
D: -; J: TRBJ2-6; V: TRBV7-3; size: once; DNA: TGCGCCAACAATCGAGGGGCGCGGGCCAACGTCCTGACTTTC; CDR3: CANNRGARANVLTF
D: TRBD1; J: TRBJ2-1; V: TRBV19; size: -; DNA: TGTGCCAGTAGTCCAGCTGGACAGGGCAATGAGCAGTTCTTC; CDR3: CASSPAGQGNEQFF
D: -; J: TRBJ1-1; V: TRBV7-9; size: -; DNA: TGTGCCAGCAGCTCACCACAGGGACTAGCGACTGAAGCTTTCTTT; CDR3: CASSSPQGLATEAFF
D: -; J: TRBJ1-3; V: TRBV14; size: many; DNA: TGTGCCAGCCGAGGAGGGGCTGGAAACACCATATATTTT; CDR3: CASRGGAGNTIYF
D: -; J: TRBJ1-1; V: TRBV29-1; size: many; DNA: TGCAGCTATATGAACACTGAAGCTTTCTTT; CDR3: CSYMNTEAFF
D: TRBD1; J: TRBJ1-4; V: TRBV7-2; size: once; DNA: TGTGCCAGCAGCGACAGGGGCAATCCTGGAAAACTGTTTTTT; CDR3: CASSDRGNPGKLFF
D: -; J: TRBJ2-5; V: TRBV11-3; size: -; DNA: TGTGCCAGCAGCTCGGACGGGGGACTCCAAGAGACCCAGTACTTC; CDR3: CASSSDGGLQETQYF
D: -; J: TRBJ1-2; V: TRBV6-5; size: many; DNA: TGTGCCAGCAGTTACGCTCTTGATCGTGGCTACACCTTC; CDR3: CASSYALDRGYTF
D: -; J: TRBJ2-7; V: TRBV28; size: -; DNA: TGTGCCAGCAGTTTATCCTGGCAGGGCTACGAGCAGTACTTC; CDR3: CASSLSWQGYEQYF
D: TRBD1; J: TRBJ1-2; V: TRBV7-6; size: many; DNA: TGTGCCAGCAGCCCAACGGACAGGGGAATTGATGGCTACACCTTC; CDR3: CASSPTDRGIDGYTF
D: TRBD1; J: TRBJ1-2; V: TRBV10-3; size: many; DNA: TGTGCCATCAGCGAGGGGGCCCTGGGCCATGGCTACACCTTC; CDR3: CAISEGALGHGYTF
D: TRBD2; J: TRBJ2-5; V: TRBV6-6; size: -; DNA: TGTGCCAGCAGTCGGGACTACCTGTGGGAGACCCAGTACTTC; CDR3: CASSRDYLWETQYF
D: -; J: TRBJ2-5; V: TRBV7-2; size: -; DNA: TGCGCCAGCAGCCAAGAAGGAGTATCTTGGGGGGTAGGAAAGACCCAGTACTTC; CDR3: CASSQEGVSWGVGKTQYF
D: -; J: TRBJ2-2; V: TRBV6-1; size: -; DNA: TGTGCCAGCAGGAAACGTTTAGGGGGGCGGGTCACCGGGGAGCTGTTTTTT; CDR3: CASRKRLGGRVTGELFF
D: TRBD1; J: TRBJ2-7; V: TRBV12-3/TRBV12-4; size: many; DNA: TGTGCCAGCACGCCAAGGAGGGACAGGTTCTACGAGCAGTACTTC; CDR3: CASTPRRDRFYEQYF
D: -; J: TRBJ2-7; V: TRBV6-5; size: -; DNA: TGTGCCAGCCGGGCCCTAACCTACGAGCAGTACTTC; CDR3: CASRALTYEQYF
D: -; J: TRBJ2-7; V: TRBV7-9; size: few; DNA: TGTGCCAGCAGCTTGCAGATAAGAGACGAGCAGTACTTC; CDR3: CASSLQIRDEQYF
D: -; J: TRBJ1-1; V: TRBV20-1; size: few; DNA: TGCAGTGCTAGGCGGGGGGACATGAACACTGAAGCTTTCTTT; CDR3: CSARRGDMNTEAFF
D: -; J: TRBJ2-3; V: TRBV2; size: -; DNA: TGTGCCAGCAGGGGGGGTGAGGCAGATACGCAGTATTTT; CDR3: CASRGGEADTQYF
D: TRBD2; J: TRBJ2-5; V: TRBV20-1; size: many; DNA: TGCAGCCCACGGGGGGCTAGCGGGGGCCAAGAGACCCAGTACTTC; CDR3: CSPRGASGGQETQYF
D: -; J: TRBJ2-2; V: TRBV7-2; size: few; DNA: TGTGCCAGCAGCAAACCACTAGACCCATCCGGGGAGCTGTTTTTT; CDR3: CASSKPLDPSGELFF
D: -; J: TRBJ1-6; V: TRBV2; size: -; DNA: TGTGCCAGCAGTATGGGGTTAGCGGTTAATTCACCCCTCCACTTT; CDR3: CASSMGLAVNSPLHF
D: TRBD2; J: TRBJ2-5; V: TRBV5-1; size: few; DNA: TGCGCCAGCAGCTTGGTGGCGGGGGAAAAGACCCAGTACTTC; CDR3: CASSLVAGEKTQYF
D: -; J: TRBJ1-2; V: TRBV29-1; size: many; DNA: TGCAGCGTTGACGGCGGAACTAACTATGGCTACACCTTC; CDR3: CSVDGGTNYGYTF
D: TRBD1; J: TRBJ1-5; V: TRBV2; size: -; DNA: TGTGCCAGCAGTATGGGACAGTCGAATCAGCCCCAGCATTTT; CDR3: CASSMGQSNQPQHF
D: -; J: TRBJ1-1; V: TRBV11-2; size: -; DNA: TGTGCCAGCAGCTTAGCGAACGGACGGCTGAACACTGAAGCTTTCTTT; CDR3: CASSLANGRLNTEAFF
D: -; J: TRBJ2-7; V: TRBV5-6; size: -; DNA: TGTGCCAGCAGACGTACGAGAGAATCCTACGAGCAGTACTTC; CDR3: CASRRTRESYEQYF
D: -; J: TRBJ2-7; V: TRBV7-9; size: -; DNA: TGTGCCAGCAGCTTAGAGGCCGGGGATGAGCAGTACTTC; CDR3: CASSLEAGDEQYF
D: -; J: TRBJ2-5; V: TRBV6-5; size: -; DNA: TGTGCCAGCGGTTACTCGCCAGGGAGGAGACAAGAGACCCAGTACTTC; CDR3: CASGYSPGRRQETQYF
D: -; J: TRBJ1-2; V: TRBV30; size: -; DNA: TGTGCCTGGGCCCCCTTGGCTCCGAGGGGACCCAACTATGGCTACACCTTC; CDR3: CAWAPLAPRGPNYGYTF
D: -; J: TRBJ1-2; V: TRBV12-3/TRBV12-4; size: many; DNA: TGTGCCAGCAGCCCCCAGGGACGTATTCAGGGCTACACCTTC; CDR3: CASSPQGRIQGYTF
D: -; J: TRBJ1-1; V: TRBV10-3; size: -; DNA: TGTGCCATCAGTGAGTCGGTGGAAGGGGCTTTCTTT; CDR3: CAISESVEGAFF
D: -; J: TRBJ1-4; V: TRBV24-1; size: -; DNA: TGTGCCACCAGTGATTCCGATGCAACTAATGAAAAACTGTTTTTT; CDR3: CATSDSDATNEKLFF